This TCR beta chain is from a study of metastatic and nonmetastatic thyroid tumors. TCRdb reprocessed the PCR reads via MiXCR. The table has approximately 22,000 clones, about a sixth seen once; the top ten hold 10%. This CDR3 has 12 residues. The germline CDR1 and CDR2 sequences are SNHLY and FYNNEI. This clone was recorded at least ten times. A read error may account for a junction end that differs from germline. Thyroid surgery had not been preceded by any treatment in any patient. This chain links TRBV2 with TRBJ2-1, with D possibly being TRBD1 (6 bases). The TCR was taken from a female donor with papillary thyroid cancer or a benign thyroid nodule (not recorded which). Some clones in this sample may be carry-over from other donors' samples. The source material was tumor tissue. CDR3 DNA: TGTGCCAGCCTACTCCAGAGGGGGACCCCCTTTTTC. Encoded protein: CASLLQRGTPFF.